Below, 13 T cell receptor beta chains from the same sample are listed, as sequenced in a study of T cells in Graves' hyperthyroidism and ophthalmopathy. Researchers took RNA transcripts and amplified the TCR beta CDR3 regions from them. The HTBI set primed first-round TCR CDR3 RT-PCR. A single record per CDR3 protein comes from TCRdb applying MiXCR to the multiplex PCR reads. The sample lists some 150,000 distinct CDR3 sequences; 22% were seen once. Input material: blood. The receptor source for this set is a woman aged 50 to 60 with Graves' hyperthyroidism that later progressed to Graves' ophthalmopathy.

At least ten counts were recorded for this clonotype. The chain employs TRBV20-1 and TRBJ1-4; weak D call: TRBD1 (6 bases). The CDR3 has 15 residues. V lost 6 bases to trimming and J lost 4 bases, with 18 bases between them. Per the germline V gene, CDR1 is DFQATT and CDR2 is SNEGSKA (reference sequence). CDR3 amino acids: CSAYRDIGLNEKLFF. DNA of the CDR3: TGCAGTGCATACCGGGACATCGGACTTAATGAAAAACTGTTTTTT.

The chain has TRBV2 and TRBJ2-3; no clear D gene. Germline assignment: CDR1 SNHLY and CDR2 FYNNEI. This CDR3 has 14 residues. V lost 2 bases to trimming and J lost 0 bases, with 6 bases between them. The CDR3 here is CASSELGSTDTQYF. Here the CDR3 DNA reads TGTGCCAGCAGTGAATTAGGTAGCACAGATACGCAGTATTTT.

The chain links TRBV20-1 to TRBJ2-7, with TRBD2 matching over 7 bases. The V segment lost 2 bases and the J segment 4 bases; nucleotides outside the gene matches: 11. Per the germline V gene, CDR1 is DFQATT and CDR2 is SNEGSKA (reference sequence). There are 15 residues in the CDR3. CDR3 nucleotides: TGCAGTGCTAGATCTTCGGCTAGCGGAAAGTACGAGCAGTACTTC. Its translation: CSARSSASGKYEQYF.

This clonotype was counted many times. V and J are TRBV29-1 and TRBJ2-5; 8 nucleotides line up with TRBD2. Trimming at V came to 6 bases and at J to 5 bases, leaving 5 bases not matched to a gene. The CDR3 length is 12 residues. Germline CDR1 and CDR2: SQVTM and ANQGSEA. CDR3 bases: TGCAGCGTCCAAGCGGGAGTGGAGACCCAGTACTTC. It yields the protein CSVQAGVETQYF.

This clonotype turned up a few times. A read error may produce the germline difference seen at one junction end. This chain uses TRBV6-1 with TRBJ2-1; 16 nucleotides match TRBD2. Germline V CDR1 and CDR2: MNHNS, SASEGT. The CDR3 has 15 residues. CDR3: CASSVHGTSGRAAVF. The CDR3 DNA sequence: TGTGCCAGCAGCGTACATGGGACTAGCGGGAGGGCCGCGGTCTTC.

In its sample, this clonotype was seen a few times. V gene TRBV7-9 combines with J gene TRBJ1-2; D gene uncertain. CDR1 and CDR2 (germline): SEHNR, FQNEAQ (reference sequence). The V end lost 4 bases, the J end lost 4 bases, and 10 bases lay between the germline ends. The CDR3 runs 13 residues. This CDR3 is CASSSTTFYGYTF. The CDR3 bases are TGTGCCAGCAGCTCGACAACTTTCTATGGCTACACCTTC.

A word on this clonotype: Just one base apart from a much larger clone, this may be a read error. V and J are TRBV5-6 and TRBJ2-3; the D is unclear. The germline V gene has CDR1 SGHDT and CDR2 YYEEEE. The CDR3 is 14 residues long. V lost 4 bases and J 8 bases, leaving 17 bases between the germline ends. CDR3 in amino acids: CASSPRLTQGTQYF. CDR3 DNA: TGTGCCAGCAGCCCCAGGTTGACCCAAGGTACGCAGTATTTT.

This clonotype was recorded many times. The chain uses TRBV20-1 and TRBJ2-5, with D perhaps matching TRBD1 (5 bases). Deletions cut 1 base from V and 9 bases from J, with 18 bases between. This CDR3 region has 14 residues. Germline V gene data show CDR1 as DFQATT and CDR2 as SNEGSKA (reference sequence). CDR3 nucleotides: TGCAGTGCTAGAGCATCCACAGGCGCGGATGCCCAGTACTTC. Translation gives CSARASTGADAQYF.

This clonotype was recorded at least ten times. This sequence joins TRBV12-3 or TRBV12-4 and TRBJ2-1, with D tentatively TRBD1 or TRBD2 (6 bases each). The V and J ends lost 6 bases and 5 bases respectively, with 20 bases between them. The CDR3 runs 16 residues. Here the CDR3 reads CASSHAGGGVHNEQFF. The DNA for the CDR3 is TGTGCCAGCAGCCACGCCGGGGGCGGGGTCCACAATGAGCAGTTCTTC.

The chain uses TRBV7-2 and TRBJ2-7, with 13 bases matching TRBD2. The CDR3 covers 15 residues. Germline-derived CDR1 and CDR2 are SGHTA and FQGNSA. V trimming: 2 bases; J trimming: 6 bases; junction bases outside the gene matches: 4. The CDR3 spells CASSLRTSGSPEQYF. In DNA, the CDR3 is TGTGCCAGCAGCTTACGGACTAGCGGGAGTCCCGAGCAGTACTTC.

V gene TRBV20-1 combines with J gene TRBJ2-1; the match to TRBD2 covers 12 bases. The germline CDR1 and CDR2 sequences are DFQATT and SNEGSKA (reference sequence). Losses at the gene ends were 2 bases for V and 7 bases for J; bases not matched to a gene: 6. This CDR3 is built from 15 residues. The DNA for the CDR3 is TGCAGTGCTAGATCTAGCGGGAGGGCCGTAAATGAGCAGTTCTTC. Its protein product is CSARSSGRAVNEQFF.

The chain's CDR3 is CASSISATTEAFF. The CDR3 DNA follows: TGTGCCAGTAGTATTAGTGCGACCACTGAAGCTTTCTTT. The chain has TRBV19 and TRBJ1-1; the D is unclear. The CDR3 length is 13 residues. CDR1 is LNHDA and CDR2 is SQIVND in the germline V gene (reference sequence). Trimming pared 3 bases from V and 4 bases from J, leaving 9 bases between.

This clonotype was counted at least ten times. The chain uses TRBV5-8 and TRBJ2-1, with D possibly TRBD1 on 6 matching bases. V lost 5 bases to trimming and J lost 4 bases, with 10 bases between them. Germline CDR1 and CDR2: SGHTS and YDEGEE. This CDR3 region has 13 residues. The CDR3 region is CASSFGQYNEQFF. The CDR3 coding sequence is TGTGCCAGCAGTTTCGGACAGTACAATGAGCAGTTCTTC.